The TCR beta chain described here comes from a study of metastatic and nonmetastatic thyroid tumors. Comment on this clone: An end of the junction does not agree with germline; a read error may underlie this. Other nucleotide sequences in the sample specify the same CDR3.

All patients reached thyroid surgery having received no treatment beforehand. CDR1 is KGHSH and CDR2 is LQKENI in the germline V gene. The CDR3 runs to 15 residues. With MiXCR, TCRdb called clones anew from the PCR reads. The sample records 40,000 to 50,000 clones, about 4% being singletons. Sample: blood. The chain recombines TRBV18 with TRBJ2-3, with 8 nucleotides matching TRBD2. The clonotype comes from a female donor with papillary thyroid cancer or a benign thyroid nodule (not recorded which). Some clones in this sample may be carry-over from other donors' samples. For the CDR3, the DNA is TGTGCCAGCTCACCACCCAGCGGGAGAACAGATACACAGTATTTT. Encoded protein: CASSPPSGRTDTQYF.